The 3 T cell receptor beta chains listed next were all sequenced from one sample in a study of cytomegalovirus exposure and HLA in healthy donors. In the PCR, 60 Vbeta and 13 Jbeta primers were used. Clones were sequenced by immunoSEQ multiplex PCR, and TCRdb holds only the in-frame ones, with some missing. Its listing shows 150,000 to 250,000 clones. The sequenced material came from PBMCs. These receptors were collected from a boy between 10 and 17 years old in good health and CMV-seronegative.

This chain connects TRBV11-2 to TRBJ1-3; D possibly corresponds to TRBD1 (5 bases). V shed 6 bases and J shed 7 bases, with 16 bases lying between them. Germline CDR1 and CDR2: SGHAT and FQNNGV. The CDR3 spans 14 residues. The CDR3 sequence is CASRTVELSNTIYF. Here the CDR3 DNA reads TGTGCCAGCAGGACAGTTGAGCTCAGCAACACCATATATTTT. Using reference TRBV11-2 and TRBJ1-3 for the parts outside the CDR3, the full variable domain is EAGVAQSPRYKIIEKRQSVAFWCNPISGHATLYWYQQILGQGPKLLIQFQNNGVVDDSQLPKDRFSAERLKGVDSTLKIQPAKLEDSAVYLCASRTVELSNTIYFGEGSWLTVV.

The chain links TRBV15 to TRBJ1-3, with 10 positions matching TRBD1. Germline V CDR1 and CDR2: LNHNV, YYDKDF (reference sequence). This CDR3 comprises 16 residues. V gave up 1 base and J gave up 5 bases; unmatched junction bases: 5. The chain's CDR3 is CATSRVGTGVRNTIYF. The CDR3 nucleotides read TGTGCCACCAGCAGAGTAGGGACAGGGGTGAGAAACACCATATATTTT. The full variable domain, rest sourced from reference TRBV15 and TRBJ1-3, is DAMVIQNPRYQVTQFGKPVTLSCSQTLNHNVMYWYQQKSSQAPKLLFHYYDKDFNNEADTPDNFQSRRPNTSFCFLDIRSPGLGDTAMYLCATSRVGTGVRNTIYFGEGSWLTVV.

This sequence joins TRBV5-6 and TRBJ2-5; 15 bases map to TRBD2. The J call may be wrong; the DNA end is better matched by TRBJ2-7. From germline, CDR1 is SGHDT and CDR2 YYEEEE. CDR3 length: 17 residues. CDR3 DNA sequence: TGTGCCAGCAGCTGGGGGACTAGCGGGGGGTCTTCCTACGAGCAGTACTTC. Protein product: CASSWGTSGGSSYEQYF.